This T cell receptor beta chain is drawn from a study of response to subunit inactivated influenza vaccine. A single record per CDR3 protein comes from TCRdb applying MiXCR to the RT-PCR reads. The sample shows over 750,000 distinct CDR3 sequences, 21% of them seen only once. The CDR3 runs 13 residues. Germline values: CDR1 MNHEY, CDR2 SMNVEV (reference sequence). V shed 8 bases and J shed 4 bases, with 12 bases lying between them. Study conclusions and caveats: The authors proposed limited new T cell recruitment per seasonal influenza vaccination.

The table lists this clonotype with a few counts. What it recognizes is unknown. V and J are TRBV27 and TRBJ2-1, with D perhaps matching TRBD2 (6 bases). This material consisted of PBMCs from blood, taken approximately 5 days after vaccination. This receptor was identified in a man aged 50 to 60 who received an inactivated influenza vaccine. CDR3 region: CASSKRAYNEQFF. DNA of the CDR3: TGTGCCAGCTCAAAGCGGGCATACAATGAGCAGTTCTTC.